The 20 T cell receptor beta chains in this list originate from one sample, sequenced in a study of CD8 T cells in Susac syndrome. RNA, at about 0.5 to 1 ug, was reverse transcribed with random hexamers. TCRdb ran MiXCR on the immunoSEQ multiplex PCR reads and lists one entry per CDR3 protein. The profile covers roughly 150,000 distinct CDR3 sequences, with around 95% appearing a single time and 0.13% to 0.15% taken by the ten largest. Sequenced material: CD8+ T cells from PBMCs. These receptors were obtained from a human donor with multiple sclerosis.

The chain combines TRBV20-1 with TRBJ1-3, with 7 nucleotides matching TRBD1. Trimming removed 4 bases from V and 4 bases from J; junction bases left unmatched: 7. Germline V CDR1 and CDR2: DFQATT, SNEGSKA (reference sequence). The CDR3 has 14 amino acids. The CDR3, as DNA: TGCAGTGCTACAGCCAGGGGGACAGGAAACACCATATATTTT. It encodes CSATARGTGNTIYF.

This chain links TRBV30 with TRBJ2-5; 7 bases line up with TRBD2. CDR1 GTSNPN and CDR2 SVGIG come from the germline V gene (reference sequence). CDR3 length: 12 residues. J gave up 5 bases and V 3 bases, and 3 bases lay outside the gene matches. The CDR3 nucleotides read TGTGCCTGGAGAGGACTAGATGAGACCCAGTACTTC. It yields the protein CAWRGLDETQYF.

As for this clonotype: The CDR3 does not close with the conserved phenylalanine or tryptophan, likely indicating a read error. The chain carries TRBV29-1 and TRBJ2-7; TRBD1 aligns across 10 bases. In germline, CDR1 is SQVTM, CDR2 ANQGSEA. J gave up 0 bases and V 3 bases, and 2 bases lay outside the gene matches. The CDR3 sequence is 14 residues long. This CDR3 reads CSVEDRGYSYEQYY. In nucleotides, the CDR3 is TGCAGCGTTGAGGACAGGGGGTACTCCTACGAGCAGTACTAC.

This chain uses TRBV30 with TRBJ1-6; D is undetermined. The V end was cut by 2 bases, the J end by 5 bases, with 10 bases between. The CDR3 length is 14 residues. Germline CDR1 reads GTSNPN; CDR2 reads SVGIG (reference sequence). The CDR3 DNA reads TGTGCCTGGAGTCTGGGAACTAATAATTCACCCCTCCACTTT. Encoded protein: CAWSLGTNNSPLHF.

The chain links TRBV29-1 to TRBJ2-7; the D gene could be TRBD1 or TRBD2 (5 bases each). Germline CDR1 SQVTM, CDR2 ANQGSEA. With 2 bases removed from V and 3 bases from J, the gap between germline ends came to 11 bases. The CDR3 is 13 amino acids. The CDR3 DNA follows: TGCAGCGTTGAATATGTGGGGGACTACGAGCAGTACTTC. Translation gives CSVEYVGDYEQYF.

The chain links TRBV12-3 or TRBV12-4 to TRBJ2-7; weak D call: TRBD1 (7 bases). The CDR3 extends over 13 amino acids. V lost 5 bases to trimming and J lost 2 bases, with 10 bases between them. In DNA form, the CDR3 reads TGTGCCAGCAGTGCGGGACAGACCTACGAGCAGTACGTC. Amino acid sequence: CASSAGQTYEQYV.

The V and J genes are TRBV27 and TRBJ1-1, with 9 bases that match TRBD1. CDR1 is MNHEY, CDR2 SMNVEV, per germline (reference sequence). J lost 6 bases, V lost 2 bases, and 13 bases had no gene match. This CDR3 is 17 amino acids long. As DNA, the CDR3 is TGTGCCAGCAGTTTAATGTCCCCCCTACAGGGGGCCGCTGAAGCTTTCTTT. It is translated as CASSLMSPLQGAAEAFF.

The chain has TRBV12-3 or TRBV12-4 and TRBJ1-1; a weak D match, TRBD1 (6 bases). Trimming shortened V by 7 bases and J by 7 bases, and 16 bases separated the two germline ends. The CDR3 contains 13 residues. CDR3 bases: TGTGCCAGCATCATTCAGGGGACTTATGAAGCTTTCTTT. Translated, it gives CASIIQGTYEAFF.

This rearrangement joins TRBV6-5 to TRBJ1-2; unclear D gene. V was clipped by 2 bases and J by 6 bases, with 10 bases between them. The CDR3 is made up of 13 amino acids. Germline V lookup: CDR1 MNHEY, CDR2 SVGAGI. The CDR3 bases are TGTGCCAGCAGTTACCGCCAGTTGGATGGCTACACCTTC. It is translated as CASSYRQLDGYTF.

The chain is built from TRBV19 and TRBJ1-2, with no clear D. This CDR3 contains 14 residues. Looked up from germline, CDR1 is LNHDA and CDR2 is SQIVND (reference sequence). V was shortened by 7 bases and J by 5 bases, with 17 bases between the two germline ends. The CDR3 DNA reads as TGTGCCAGTAAGGGCCCTGATCGGCGGTATGGCTACACCTTC. Its protein is CASKGPDRRYGYTF. The whole variable domain, remainder taken from reference TRBV19 and TRBJ1-2, is DGGITQSPKYLFRKEGQNVTLSCEQNLNHDAMYWYRQDPGQGLRLIYYSQIVNDFQKGDIAEGYSVSREKKESFPLTVTSAQKNPTAFYLCASKGPDRRYGYTFGSGTRLTVV.

V is TRBV30 and J is TRBJ1-1; the match to TRBD1 covers 9 bases. CDR1 and CDR2 (germline): GTSNPN, SVGIG (reference sequence). The CDR3 consists of 12 residues. V lost 8 bases, J lost 0 bases, and 1 base stayed unmatched. CDR3 nucleotides: TGTGCCGGGACAGGGCTGAACACTGAAGCTTTCTTT. Translating it yields CAGTGLNTEAFF. Full variable domain (remainder filled in from reference TRBV30 and TRBJ1-1): SQTIHQWPATLVQPVGSPLSLECTVEGTSNPNLYWYRQAAGRGLQLLFYSVGIGQISSEVPQNLSASRPQDRQFILSSKKLLLSDSGFYLCAGTGLNTEAFFGQGTRLTVV.

The chain is built from TRBV29-1 and TRBJ2-3; TRBD1 aligns across 7 bases. The CDR3 contains 16 residues. Per the germline V gene, CDR1 is SQVTM and CDR2 is ANQGSEA. The J segment lost 0 bases and the V segment lost 3 bases, leaving 9 bases of the junction unmatched. The CDR3 DNA reads TGCAGCGTTGACTATACAGGGGAAGGGAGCACAGATACGCAGTATTTT. Translated, it gives CSVDYTGEGSTDTQYF.

In DNA, the CDR3 is TGCAGTGCTAGAGAGGACAGGGGGAGGGAGACCCAGTACTTC. Protein product: CSAREDRGRETQYF. V gene TRBV20-1 combines with J gene TRBJ2-5; 10 nucleotides agree with TRBD1. The V segment lost 0 bases and the J segment 5 bases; nucleotides outside the gene matches: 3. Per the germline V gene, CDR1 is DFQATT and CDR2 is SNEGSKA (reference sequence). The CDR3 sequence is 14 residues long.

This clonotype was observed a handful of times. The chain combines TRBV9 with TRBJ2-7; 7 bases map to TRBD2. The CDR3 consists of 15 residues. Looked up from germline, CDR1 is SGDLS and CDR2 is YYNGEE. J was trimmed by 7 bases and V by 0 bases; bases with no gene match: 10. The CDR3: CASSVGGGSVGEQYF. The CDR3 DNA reads as TGTGCCAGCAGCGTAGGCGGGGGTTCGGTGGGAGAGCAGTACTTC.

This clonotype was recorded a few times. The chain links TRBV29-1 to TRBJ2-7; tentatively, D is TRBD1 (5 bases). Between the trimmed V and J ends, which lost 7 bases and 1 base, there was a span of 14 bases. Germline CDR1 and CDR2: SQVTM and ANQGSEA. The CDR3 runs 13 residues. CDR3 sequence reads: CSALEDSSYEQYF. The CDR3 DNA sequence: TGCAGCGCCCTGGAAGACAGTTCCTACGAGCAGTACTTC.

V usage is TRBV5-8 and J usage is TRBJ2-7, with D unresolved. Trimming left V 7 bases short and J 4 bases short, with 6 bases between. The CDR3 has 10 residues. In germline, CDR1 is SGHTS, CDR2 YDEGEE. The CDR3 DNA reads TGTGCCAGCGGCAGTTACGAGCAGTACGTC. This encodes CASGSYEQYV.

The CDR3 DNA sequence: TGCGCCAGCAGCCAAGCCCCAGGCCGGGAGCTGTTTTTT. It translates to CASSQAPGRELFF. The chain combines TRBV4-1 with TRBJ2-2; D not resolved. In germline, CDR1 is MGHRA, CDR2 YSYEKL. This CDR3 has 13 amino acids. With 1 base removed from V and 9 bases from J, the gap between germline ends came to 9 bases.

J is TRBJ1-2 and V is TRBV29-1; TRBD1 agrees at 8 bases. Germline values: CDR1 SQVTM, CDR2 ANQGSEA. This CDR3 has 12 amino acids. V shed 7 bases, J shed 1 base, and the junction held 2 bases outside the gene matches. CDR3 region: CSADRGNYGYTF. In DNA, the CDR3 is TGCAGCGCAGACAGGGGTAACTATGGCTACACCTTC.

The V call is TRBV7-8, the J call TRBJ2-7; D not resolved. Trimming took off 5 bases at V and 7 bases at J, with 18 bases between the two ends. The CDR3 spans 14 residues. The V gene's germline CDR1 is SGHVS and CDR2 FQNEAQ. In DNA, the CDR3 is TGTGCCAGCAGCATCAGCAGTCTCGGGCTGGAGCAGTACTTC. It encodes CASSISSLGLEQYF.

CDR3 in DNA: TGTGCCAGCAGATCCGGACAGGCGCCTGAAGCTTTCTTT. Protein product: CASRSGQAPEAFF. J is TRBJ1-1 and V is TRBV7-9, with 7 bases aligning to TRBD1. There are 13 residues in the CDR3. The V gene's germline CDR1 is SEHNR and CDR2 FQNEAQ (reference sequence). V trimming: 6 bases; J trimming: 6 bases; junction bases outside the gene matches: 7.